This entry lists 26 T cell receptor beta chains sequenced from one sample in a study of blood T cell repertoires in COVID-19. The assay was immunoSEQ multiplex PCR, and TCRdb's table has in-frame clones only and misses some. The sample carries about 40,000 clones, around 87% recorded once. The sequenced material came from peripheral blood. The receptor source for this set is a woman over 75 with active COVID-19.

V usage is TRBV7-6 and J usage is TRBJ2-1, with 15 nucleotides matching TRBD2. Germline lookup yields CDR1 SGHVS and CDR2 FNYEAQ. There are 17 residues in the CDR3. Trimming took 5 bases from V and 2 from J; bases not matched to a gene: 4. CDR3 in DNA: TGTGCCAGCAGCACGGGACTAGCGGGGGGTACCTACAATGAGCAGTTCTTC. Protein product: CASSTGLAGGTYNEQFF.

V usage is TRBV6-4 and J usage is TRBJ1-1; D not resolved. Trimming took 6 bases from V and 4 from J, leaving 12 bases between them. CDR1 and CDR2 (germline): MRHNA, SNTAGT. The CDR3 is made up of 13 amino acids. DNA of the CDR3: TGTGCCAGCAGACCCTCGGCGGGCACTGAAGCTTTCTTT. Translation gives CASRPSAGTEAFF.

V gene TRBV4-3 combines with J gene TRBJ2-1; TRBD2 aligns across 12 bases. The CDR3 covers 13 residues. Losses at the gene ends were 0 bases for V and 16 bases for J; bases not matched to a gene: 4. Germline values: CDR1 LGHNA, CDR2 YSLEER. CDR3 protein: CASSQETSGGFFF. The CDR3 bases are TGCGCCAGCAGCCAAGAGACTAGCGGGGGATTCTTCTTC.

This sequence joins TRBV9 and TRBJ2-7; TRBD1 matches at 8 bases. CDR1 is SGDLS and CDR2 is YYNGEE in the germline V gene. This CDR3 spans 15 amino acids. V shed 3 bases, J shed 0 bases, and the junction held 5 bases outside the gene matches. For the CDR3, the DNA is TGTGCCAGCAGCGGATGGACAGGGAGCTCCTACGAGCAGTACTTC. This translates into CASSGWTGSSYEQYF.

This chain links TRBV2 with TRBJ1-1; TRBD1 is a possible D gene (6 bases). CDR1 is SNHLY, CDR2 FYNNEI, per germline. The CDR3 is 15 residues long. With 3 bases removed from V and 0 bases from J, the gap between germline ends came to 11 bases. CDR3 in amino acids: CASSEDRTMNTEAFF. The CDR3 DNA is TGTGCCAGCAGTGAGGACAGAACCATGAACACTGAAGCTTTCTTT.

The chain has TRBV29-1 and TRBJ2-2, with 15 positions matching TRBD2. The V gene end was trimmed by 8 bases and the J gene end by 5 bases; junction bases not matched to a gene: 6. Germline V gene data show CDR1 as SQVTM and CDR2 as ANQGSEA. CDR3 length: 15 amino acids. CDR3 DNA: TGCAGCACCGGACTAGCGGGGGGGCGTACCGGGGAGCTGTTTTTT. This gives the protein CSTGLAGGRTGELFF.

The chain has TRBV19 and TRBJ2-7; TRBD2 aligns across 10 bases. The CDR3 runs to 15 residues. The J segment lost 1 base and the V segment lost 9 bases, leaving 9 bases of the junction unmatched. Looked up from germline, CDR1 is LNHDA and CDR2 is SQIVND (reference sequence). The DNA of the CDR3 is TGTGCCAGCGAAGAACCGGGACTAGCGTCCTACGAGCAGTACTTC. Residues: CASEEPGLASYEQYF.

The chain carries TRBV7-3 and TRBJ2-3, with 7 nucleotides matching TRBD2. With 6 bases clipped from V and 6 bases from J, the junction kept 12 bases outside the gene matches. The CDR3 extends over 15 amino acids. Per the germline V gene, CDR1 is SGHTA and CDR2 is FQGTGA. Here the CDR3 DNA reads TGTGCCAGCAGGAGGAGCGGGGCCGTTGAGGATACGCAGTATTTT. Protein product: CASRRSGAVEDTQYF. Combining the CDR3 with reference TRBV7-3 and TRBJ2-3 gives the whole variable domain GAGVSQTPSNKVTEKGKYVELRCDPISGHTALYWYRQSLGQGPEFLIYFQGTGAADDSGLPNDRFFAVRPEGSVSTLKIQRTERGDSAVYLCASRRSGAVEDTQYFGPGTRLTVL.

The J gene is TRBJ2-7, the V gene TRBV4-3, with 9 positions matching TRBD2. The germline V gene encodes CDR1 LGHNA and CDR2 YSLEER. The CDR3 runs to 14 residues. Losses at the gene ends were 4 bases for V and 3 bases for J; bases not matched to a gene: 4. The chain's CDR3 is CASSRGGGDYEQYF. The CDR3 region has the DNA TGCGCCAGCAGCCGCGGGGGGGGCGACTACGAGCAGTACTTC.

This clone was found once. The chain joins TRBV19 to TRBJ2-2; D is perhaps TRBD1 (6 bases). Germline assignment: CDR1 LNHDA and CDR2 SQIVND (reference sequence). The V end lost 3 bases, the J end lost 5 bases, and 16 bases lay between the germline ends. The CDR3 extends over 16 amino acids. DNA of the CDR3: TGTGCCAGTAGTATTGATCCAGGGGTGAGAACCGGGGAGCTGTTTTTT. Translating gives CASSIDPGVRTGELFF.

In DNA form, the CDR3 reads TGTGCCAGTAGTATCGGGGGATACACCCAAGGCTACACCTTC. Translated: CASSIGGYTQGYTF. The gene calls are TRBV19 and TRBJ1-2; the D gene is possibly TRBD1 (5 bases). Trimming removed 3 bases at V and 8 bases at J, with 16 bases between. The germline V gene encodes CDR1 LNHDA and CDR2 SQIVND (reference sequence). This CDR3 contains 14 residues. Looking up the rest from reference TRBV19 and TRBJ1-2 gives the full variable domain: DGGITQSPKYLFRKEGQNVTLSCEQNLNHDAMYWYRQDPGQGLRLIYYSQIVNDFQKGDIAEGYSVSREKKESFPLTVTSAQKNPTAFYLCASSIGGYTQGYTFGSGTRLTVV.

This chain links TRBV19 with TRBJ1-1; D remains ambiguous. Germline-derived CDR1 and CDR2 are LNHDA and SQIVND (reference sequence). The CDR3 runs to 13 residues. Trimming cost V 7 bases and J 2 bases, with 11 bases left between them. The CDR3 is CASNRHRNTEAFF. CDR3 sequence (DNA): TGTGCCAGTAATCGACATAGAAACACTGAAGCTTTCTTT.

This sequence joins TRBV7-2 and TRBJ1-1; unclear D gene. Germline CDR1 and CDR2: SGHTA and FQGNSA. V shed 3 bases and J shed 2 bases, with 10 bases lying between them. The CDR3 loop spans 14 amino acids. The DNA for the CDR3 is TGTGCCAGCAGCTTCGGTCGGGGAAACACTGAAGCTTTCTTT. Protein sequence: CASSFGRGNTEAFF.

V and J are TRBV5-5 and TRBJ2-7; tentative D call: TRBD1 (6 bases). The V end lost 6 bases, the J end lost 3 bases, and 19 bases lay between the germline ends. Germline assignment: CDR1 SGHKS and CDR2 YYEKEE (reference sequence). The CDR3 contains 15 residues. CDR3 sequence (DNA): TGTGCCAGCAAGATCCGGGACACCCATGACTACGAGCAGTACTTC. Encoded protein: CASKIRDTHDYEQYF.

The chain uses TRBV10-3 and TRBJ2-5, with 7 bases matching TRBD1. Trimming removed 0 bases from V and 5 bases from J; junction bases left unmatched: 6. Germline CDR1 and CDR2: ENHRY and SYGVKD. The CDR3 is 15 amino acids. The CDR3 reads CAISESDRARETQYF. The CDR3 DNA sequence: TGTGCCATCAGTGAGTCCGACAGGGCTAGGGAGACCCAGTACTTC.

The chain employs TRBV28 and TRBJ1-2, with TRBD1 matching over 7 bases. Germline CDR1 is MDHEN and CDR2 is SYDVKM. Losses at the gene ends were 8 bases for V and 9 bases for J; bases not matched to a gene: 9. The CDR3 spans 12 residues. The CDR3 DNA follows: TGTGCCAGCCAGGGGGTCTCGAGCAGCTACACCTTC. Amino acid sequence: CASQGVSSSYTF.

J is TRBJ2-5 and V is TRBV30, with 8 bases fitting TRBD2. V shed 3 bases, J shed 7 bases, and the junction held 13 bases outside the gene matches. The CDR3 has 15 amino acids. Germline lookup yields CDR1 GTSNPN and CDR2 SVGIG (reference sequence). The CDR3 bases are TGTGCCTGGAGGGTCAGCGGGGGCTCCTCGGGGACCCAGTACTTC. Protein: CAWRVSGGSSGTQYF.

This clone was found once. The chain joins TRBV6-2 or TRBV6-3 to TRBJ1-4; a weak D match, TRBD1 (6 bases). The ends were cut back, 4 bases at V and 5 bases at J, with 20 bases in the middle. CDR1 is MNHEY and CDR2 is SVGEGT in the germline V gene. The CDR3 totals 17 residues. The CDR3 DNA reads as TGTGCCAGCAGTTGGCGGTCCGGGGGGCGAAGAAATGAAAAACTGTTTTTT. Translation: CASSWRSGGRRNEKLFF.

This chain uses TRBV3-1 (or the pseudogene TRBV3-2) with TRBJ2-5; tentatively, D is TRBD1 (6 bases). The V end lost 4 bases, the J end lost 2 bases, and 14 bases lay between the germline ends. The CDR3 has 15 residues. Germline V gene lookup returns CDR1 LGHDT and CDR2 YNNKEL (reference sequence). For the CDR3, the DNA is TGTGCCAGCAGCCCTCAGGGAAGGGGGCAAGAGACCCAGTACTTC. It yields the protein CASSPQGRGQETQYF.

This CDR3 is CASSLDGSGGPDTQYF. DNA for the CDR3: TGCGCCAGCAGCTTGGATGGTAGCGGGGGCCCAGATACGCAGTATTTT. V is TRBV5-1 and J is TRBJ2-3, with 9 bases matching TRBD2. Looked up from germline, CDR1 is SGHRS and CDR2 is YFSETQ. V gave up 0 bases and J gave up 4 bases; unmatched junction bases: 6. The CDR3 spans 16 residues.

V usage is TRBV4-2 and J usage is TRBJ1-4; the D gene is possibly TRBD1 (6 bases). CDR1 LGHNA and CDR2 YNFKEQ come from the germline V gene. Trimming removed 0 bases at V and 6 bases at J, with 8 bases between. The CDR3 has 14 residues. The CDR3 region has the DNA TGTGCCAGCAGCCAAGATTCAGGGGATGAAAAACTGTTTTTT. This gives the protein CASSQDSGDEKLFF.

J is TRBJ1-1 and V is TRBV2; 12 positions match TRBD1. There are 16 residues in the CDR3. The V gene's germline CDR1 is SNHLY and CDR2 FYNNEI. V lost 5 bases, J lost 5 bases, and 9 bases stayed unmatched. The CDR3 region has the DNA TGTGCCAGCAGTAAGGGGACAGGGGGCTATTCGACTGAAGCTTTCTTT. As protein: CASSKGTGGYSTEAFF.

This sequence joins TRBV13 and TRBJ1-5; D is possibly TRBD1 (5 bases). This CDR3 is built from 15 residues. Deletions cut 0 bases from V and 7 bases from J, with 13 bases between. Germline V gene lookup returns CDR1 PRHDT and CDR2 FYEKMQ (reference sequence). CDR3 sequence reads: CASSLGGADLQPQHF. The CDR3 region has the DNA TGTGCCAGCAGCTTAGGAGGGGCAGACCTCCAGCCCCAGCATTTT. Full variable domain (outside the CDR3, taken from reference TRBV13 and TRBJ1-5): AAGVIQSPRHLIKEKRETATLKCYPIPRHDTVYWYQQGPGQDPQFLISFYEKMQSDKGSIPDRFSAQQFSDYHSELNMSSLELGDSALYFCASSLGGADLQPQHFGDGTRLSIL.

This sequence joins TRBV6-2 or TRBV6-3 and TRBJ1-1; a weak D match, TRBD1 (6 bases). This CDR3 spans 11 amino acids. Per germline, CDR1 MNHEY and CDR2 SVGEGT. Trimming removed 6 bases from V and 8 bases from J, with 10 bases in between. CDR3 sequence: CASSQGTEAFF. CDR3 coding DNA: TGTGCCAGCAGCCAGGGGACAGAAGCTTTCTTT.

This clone was recorded only once. The chain uses TRBV24-1 and TRBJ1-5; TRBD1 aligns across 7 bases. Germline V lookup: CDR1 KGHDR, CDR2 SFDVKD. This CDR3 comprises 14 residues. V lost 5 bases and J lost 6; bases outside the gene matches: 6. In DNA form, the CDR3 reads TGTGCCACCAGTGGAGACAGGGCGGGTCAGCCCCAGCATTTT. Translating gives CATSGDRAGQPQHF.

The chain has TRBV15 and TRBJ1-2; the D gene is possibly TRBD1 (5 bases). CDR1 and CDR2 from the germline V gene are LNHNV and YYDKDF (reference sequence). Deletions cut 0 bases from V and 7 bases from J, with 15 bases between. The CDR3 runs to 15 residues. The CDR3 region has the DNA TGTGCCACCAGCAGAGATCCGGGGGTTTTAGGTGGCTACACCTTC. It codes for CATSRDPGVLGGYTF.